This T cell receptor beta chain was sequenced for a study of response to subunit inactivated influenza vaccine. Of note for this clonotype: Its antigen is still unknown.

V was pared by 0 bases and J by 1 base, with 13 bases between. From germline, CDR1 is MNHEY and CDR2 SVGAGI. This CDR3 region has 17 residues. One entry per CDR3 protein, called by TCRdb with MiXCR from the RT-PCR reads. This repertoire shows about 700,000 distinct CDR3 sequences, around 16% found once; its top ten account for approximately 10%. Study-wide results and limits: The authors offered the suggestion that each seasonal influenza vaccination recruits few new T cells.

The sequence was collected from a man aged 50 to 59 who received an inactivated influenza vaccine. The chain employs TRBV6-5 and TRBJ2-4; D not certain. The material was PBMCs from blood, obtained 11 to 12 days after vaccination. Here the CDR3 DNA reads TGTGCCAGCAGTTACTCGATGGCTCCCTCGGCCAAAAACATTCAGTACTTC. Residues: CASSYSMAPSAKNIQYF.